What follows is one TCR beta chain and its context. The CDR3 contains 13 residues. Deletions cut 4 bases from V and 1 base from J, with 7 bases between. The germline V gene encodes CDR1 SGHKS and CDR2 YYEKEE (reference sequence). It was with 60 Vbeta and 13 Jbeta primers that the PCR ran. Using immunoSEQ multiplex PCR, the repertoire was profiled, and TCRdb retains in-frame clones only, with some absent. The sample holds about 300,000 clones, 80% to 90% seen once. Although they were nominally healthy when sampled, donors likely had unrecorded immune exposures. This record belongs to a study of cytomegalovirus exposure and HLA in healthy donors.

Sequenced input: PBMCs. This TCR was sampled from a man aged 35-49 years in good health and CMV-seropositive. The chain carries TRBV5-5 and TRBJ2-3; D uncertain. The CDR3 DNA sequence: TGTGCCAGCAGCCCCCGTCGCACAGATACGCAGTATTTT. It translates to CASSPRRTDTQYF. The full variable domain, with the rest looked up from reference TRBV5-5 and TRBJ2-3, is DAGVTQSPTHLIKTRGQQVTLRCSPISGHKSVSWYQQVLGQGPQFIFQYYEKEERGRGNFPDRFSARQFPNYSSELNVNALLLGDSALYLCASSPRRTDTQYFGPGTRLTVL.